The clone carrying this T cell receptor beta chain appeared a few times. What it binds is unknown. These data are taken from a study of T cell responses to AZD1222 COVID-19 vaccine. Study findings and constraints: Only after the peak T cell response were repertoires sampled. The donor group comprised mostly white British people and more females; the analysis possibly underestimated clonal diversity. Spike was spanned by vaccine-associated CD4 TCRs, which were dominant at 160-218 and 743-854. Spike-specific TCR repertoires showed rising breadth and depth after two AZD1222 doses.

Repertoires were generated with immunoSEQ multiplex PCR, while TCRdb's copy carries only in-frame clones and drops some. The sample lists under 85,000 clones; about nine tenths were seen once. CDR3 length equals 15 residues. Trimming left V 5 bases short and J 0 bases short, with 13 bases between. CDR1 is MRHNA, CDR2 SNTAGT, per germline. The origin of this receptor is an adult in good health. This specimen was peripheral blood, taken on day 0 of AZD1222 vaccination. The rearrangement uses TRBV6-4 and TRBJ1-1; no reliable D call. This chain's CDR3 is CASSPLAGLNTEAFF. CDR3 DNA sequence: TGTGCCAGCAGTCCCCTTGCTGGATTGAACACTGAAGCTTTCTTT.